This TCR beta chain is from a study of blood T cell repertoires in COVID-19. Trimming removed 0 bases from V and 3 bases from J, with 14 bases in between. CDR3 length equals 16 residues. CDR1 and CDR2 from the germline V gene are SGHRS and YFSETQ. Assay: immunoSEQ multiplex PCR; the TCRdb copy retains only in-frame clones and omits some. In the table there are about 400,000 clones, approximately 84% of which are singletons. Assignment of participants to cohorts was predicated upon participant-reported clinical history. The V gene is TRBV5-1, the J gene TRBJ2-3, with a weak D call TRBD1 (8 bases). Sequencing was carried out using PBMCs or T cells enriched from blood (not recorded which). The TCR was taken from a woman in her thirties who had recovered from COVID-19. CDR3 DNA sequence: TGCGCCAGCAGCTTGGCCGGACAGGGAGGGACAGATACGCAGTATTTT. This encodes CASSLAGQGGTDTQYF.